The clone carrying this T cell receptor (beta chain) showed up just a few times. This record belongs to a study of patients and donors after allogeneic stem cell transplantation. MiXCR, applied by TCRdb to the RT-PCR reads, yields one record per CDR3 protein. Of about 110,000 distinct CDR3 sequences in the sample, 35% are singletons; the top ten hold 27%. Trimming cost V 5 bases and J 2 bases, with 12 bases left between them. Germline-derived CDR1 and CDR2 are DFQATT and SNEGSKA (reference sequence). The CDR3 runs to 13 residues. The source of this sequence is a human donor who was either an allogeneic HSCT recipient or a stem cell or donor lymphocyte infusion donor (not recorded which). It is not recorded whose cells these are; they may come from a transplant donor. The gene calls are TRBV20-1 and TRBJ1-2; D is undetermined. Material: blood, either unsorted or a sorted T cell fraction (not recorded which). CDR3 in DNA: TGCAGTGCTTTCCCGGACGGGAACTATGGCTACACCTTC. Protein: CSAFPDGNYGYTF.